This TCR beta chain stems from a study of T cell responses to AZD1222 COVID-19 vaccine. Points from the study as a whole: An increase in Spike-specific TCR breadth and depth was observed after two AZD1222 doses.

Remarks on this clone: Its antigen is not identified.

Using immunoSEQ multiplex PCR, the repertoire was profiled, and TCRdb retains in-frame clones only, with some absent. The sample includes 180,000 or so clones, over 90% of them seen just once. Germline values: CDR1 PRHDT, CDR2 FYEKMQ (reference sequence). This CDR3 has 16 residues. The V and J ends lost 7 bases and 0 bases respectively, with 15 bases between them. The chain is built from TRBV13 and TRBJ2-2; tentatively, D is TRBD1 (6 bases). This receptor was obtained from an adult in good health. The sample consisted of peripheral blood, taken on day 0 of AZD1222 vaccination. CDR3 region: CASNRLDRTNTGELFF. The CDR3 DNA is TGTGCCAGCAACCGACTTGACAGGACGAACACCGGGGAGCTGTTTTTT. The full variable domain, its missing parts supplied by reference TRBV13 and TRBJ2-2, is AAGVIQSPRHLIKEKRETATLKCYPIPRHDTVYWYQQGPGQDPQFLISFYEKMQSDKGSIPDRFSAQQFSDYHSELNMSSLELGDSALYFCASNRLDRTNTGELFFGEGSRLTVL.